A selection of T cell receptor beta chains follows, all from one sample in a study of CD8 T cells in Susac syndrome. TCRdb processed the immunoSEQ multiplex PCR reads anew with MiXCR; each CDR3 protein has one entry. Of a few hundred thousand distinct CDR3 sequences listed, about 85% are singletons. Sequenced input: CD8+ T cells from PBMCs. These receptors originate from a human donor with multiple sclerosis. Each CDR3 is given with its conserved first and last residue. Fields, in order: V gene, CDR3 protein.

v_gene: TRBV6-1
CDR3aa: CASSPQGLLRYNSPLHF

v_gene: TRBV20-1
CDR3aa: CSAKGLATGNEQFF

v_gene: TRBV5-1
CDR3aa: CASSLEVGYEQYF

v_gene: TRBV4-1
CDR3aa: CASSQDPGGLIGQYF

v_gene: TRBV2
CDR3aa: CASSGGPGANQPQHF

v_gene: TRBV4-1
CDR3aa: CASSPRGGSSGINAYNEQFF

v_gene: TRBV5-5
CDR3aa: CASSAAGVEQYF

v_gene: TRBV5-6
CDR3aa: CASSHFNRDRFQETQYF

v_gene: TRBV11-2
CDR3aa: CASSLRQGFTDTQYF

v_gene: TRBV28
CDR3aa: CASRDGTGGDEQYF

v_gene: TRBV27
CDR3aa: CASSLGGPYGYTF

v_gene: TRBV5-1
CDR3aa: CASSYDTGLETQYF

v_gene: TRBV27
CDR3aa: CASQAAGSNQPQHF